The present T cell receptor beta chain was sequenced within a study of CD8 T cells in ankylosing spondylitis. V gave up 5 bases and J gave up 8 bases, with 12 bases separating them. The CDR3 is 13 residues long. Per the germline V gene, CDR1 is MNHNY and CDR2 is SVGAGI (reference sequence). This clonotype has a count of ten or more. The antigen is undetermined. Study-wide findings and caveats: Earlier work had already found some motif variants in reactive arthritis synovial fluid and blood. Enrichment of disease-linked clones was reportedly significant in matched ankylosing spondylitis synovial fluid. Blood of patients with ankylosing spondylitis appeared to be characterized by a TCR beta motif of several highly homologous variants.

TCRdb re-called the 5' RACE reads through MiXCR, storing one row per CDR3 protein. Of 450,000 to 550,000 distinct CDR3 sequences in the sample, roughly 5% are singletons; the top ten hold roughly 3.2%. V and J are TRBV6-6 and TRBJ1-4; a possible D gene is TRBD1 (6 bases). Material: blood, either unsorted or a sorted T cell fraction (not recorded which). The TCR was taken from a male donor with ankylosing spondylitis. The chain's CDR3 is CASSRGGGEKLFF. CDR3 in DNA: TGTGCCAGCAGTCGGGGGGGGGGCGAAAAACTGTTTTTT.